This entry concerns a single T cell receptor (beta chain). Assignments of participants to cohorts depended upon their own reported clinical history. The data were obtained in a study of blood T cell repertoires in COVID-19. Across the whole study: PBMCs, B-cell-depleted T cells, or T cells were the source of the cDNA or gDNA that made up the material.

This table comes from immunoSEQ multiplex PCR, and its TCRdb copy is limited to in-frame clones, with some not included. Here the sample spans 200,000 or so clones, around 90% being singletons. The origin of this receptor is a woman aged 25 to 39 who had been exposed to COVID-19. The specimen was PBMCs or T cells enriched from blood (not recorded which).

CDR3 sequence (DNA): TGTGCCAGCTCACCAGACAGTAACACTGAAGCTTTCTTT. The encoded protein is CASSPDSNTEAFF. The rearrangement joins TRBV18 to TRBJ1-1, with D possibly being TRBD1 (5 bases). CDR1 is KGHSH and CDR2 is LQKENI in the germline V gene. This CDR3 has 13 amino acids. V lost 2 bases and J lost 2, with 6 bases in between.